This T cell receptor beta chain was observed in a study of CD4 and CD8 cells across lung adenocarcinoma regions. Trimming pared 8 bases from V and 9 bases from J, leaving 27 bases between. CDR3 size: 16 residues. The germline V gene has CDR1 WNHNN and CDR2 SYGVQD (reference sequence). TCRdb reanalysed the PCR reads using MiXCR and keeps one entry per CDR3 protein. The table records more than 10,000 distinct CDR3 sequences, around 61% of them present only once. Donors had localized lung adenocarcinoma, a non-small cell lung cancer. The rearrangement links TRBV10-1 to TRBJ2-3; D may be TRBD1 or TRBD2 (6 bases each). This TCR came from a female donor with lung adenocarcinoma. The CD4 and CD8 labels of this study may be unreliable. Sequencing was performed on CD8+ T cells from the margin of a lung tumor. This CDR3 reads CASGGNGGGDQETQYF. Written as DNA, the CDR3 is TGCGCCAGCGGGGGTAACGGGGGCGGGGACCAAGAGACGCAGTATTTT.